This T cell receptor (beta chain) stems from a study of cytomegalovirus exposure and HLA in healthy donors. This CDR3 is 14 amino acids long. The germline V gene encodes CDR1 LNHDA and CDR2 SQIVND (reference sequence). Trimming took off 1 base at V and 0 bases at J, with 5 bases between the two ends. The study's findings and limits: Association with HLA alleles at 0.05 false discovery rate was found for 15,000 or so TCR beta sequences in a later analysis. In a later analysis, the majority of CMV-associated beta chains seemingly showed HLA restriction.

The study ran its PCR with 60 Vbeta and 13 Jbeta primers. Method: immunoSEQ multiplex PCR; TCRdb's copy keeps in-frame clones and lacks some. The sample lists some 110,000 clones, around three quarters occurring once. Notes on this clone: Its matching antigen is unknown. Other DNA sequences of this sample code for an identical CDR3.

The chain uses TRBV19 and TRBJ2-3, with D possibly TRBD2 on 5 matching bases. The TCR was taken from a woman in her forties in good health and CMV-seropositive. The sample taken for sequencing was PBMCs. CDR3 region: CASSIAGSTDTQYF. The CDR3 region has the DNA TGTGCCAGTAGTATAGCGGGAAGCACAGATACGCAGTATTTT.